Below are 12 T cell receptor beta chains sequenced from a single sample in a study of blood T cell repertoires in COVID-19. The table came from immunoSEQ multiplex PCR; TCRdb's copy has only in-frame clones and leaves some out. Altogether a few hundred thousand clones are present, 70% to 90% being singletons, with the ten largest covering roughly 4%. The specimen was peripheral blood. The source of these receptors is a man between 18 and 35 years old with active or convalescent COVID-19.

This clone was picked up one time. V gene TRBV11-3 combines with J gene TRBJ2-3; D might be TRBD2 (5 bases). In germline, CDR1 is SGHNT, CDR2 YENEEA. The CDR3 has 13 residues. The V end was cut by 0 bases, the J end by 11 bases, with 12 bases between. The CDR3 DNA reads TGTGCCAGCAGCTTAGATGCACCCGGGGAGCAGTATTTT. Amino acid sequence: CASSLDAPGEQYF.

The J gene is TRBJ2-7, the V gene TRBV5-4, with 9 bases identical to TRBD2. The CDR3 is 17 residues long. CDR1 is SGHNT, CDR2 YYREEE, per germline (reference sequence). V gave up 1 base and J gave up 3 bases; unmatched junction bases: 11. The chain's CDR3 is CASSLSLSGTSSYEQYF. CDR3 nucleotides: TGTGCCAGCAGCTTGTCCCTTTCCGGGACTAGCAGCTACGAGCAGTACTTC.

CDR3 in amino acids: CASRDNNEKLFF. In DNA, the CDR3 is TGTGCCAGCAGGGACAACAATGAAAAACTGTTTTTT. The rearrangement joins TRBV2 to TRBJ1-4, with D tentatively TRBD1 (5 bases). The germline V gene encodes CDR1 SNHLY and CDR2 FYNNEI. Trimming cost V 6 bases and J 5 bases, with 7 bases left between them. CDR3 length: 12 amino acids.

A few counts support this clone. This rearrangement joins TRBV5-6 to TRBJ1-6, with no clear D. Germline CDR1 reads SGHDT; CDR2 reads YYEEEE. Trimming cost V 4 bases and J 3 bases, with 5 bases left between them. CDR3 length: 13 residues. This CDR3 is CASSEDYNSPLHF. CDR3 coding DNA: TGTGCCAGCAGCGAGGACTATAATTCACCCCTCCACTTT.

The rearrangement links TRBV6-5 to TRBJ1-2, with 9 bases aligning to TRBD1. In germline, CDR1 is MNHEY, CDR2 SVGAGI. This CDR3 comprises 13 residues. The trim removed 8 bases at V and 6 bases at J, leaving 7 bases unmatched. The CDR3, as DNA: TGTGCCAGCCGAAGGGACAGGGATGATGGCTACACCTTC. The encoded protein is CASRRDRDDGYTF.

In nucleotides, the CDR3 is TGTGCCGGCAGACTACCCTCACCCCTCCACTTT. It encodes CAGRLPSPLHF. The genes are TRBV30 and TRBJ1-6; D ambiguous. CDR3 length equals 11 residues. V was pared by 8 bases and J by 10 bases, with 12 bases between. Germline assignment: CDR1 GTSNPN and CDR2 SVGIG (reference sequence).

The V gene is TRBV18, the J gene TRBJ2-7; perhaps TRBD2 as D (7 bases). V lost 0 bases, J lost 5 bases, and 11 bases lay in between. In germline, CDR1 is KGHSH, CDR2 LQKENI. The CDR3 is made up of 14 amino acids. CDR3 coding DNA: TGTGCCAGCTCACCACCGGGGGGGCACCACGAGCAGTACTTC. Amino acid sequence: CASSPPGGHHEQYF.

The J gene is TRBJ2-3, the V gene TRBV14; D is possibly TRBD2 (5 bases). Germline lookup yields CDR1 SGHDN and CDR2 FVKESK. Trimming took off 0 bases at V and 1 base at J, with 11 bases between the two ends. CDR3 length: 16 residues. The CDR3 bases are TGTGCCAGCAGCCAAGATCGCTTGGGAGGCACAGATACGCAGTATTTT. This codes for CASSQDRLGGTDTQYF.

The CDR3 loop is CASSQERTTLLYEQYF. The CDR3 DNA reads as TGCGCCAGCAGCCAAGAGAGGACTACCCTCTTATACGAGCAGTACTTC. V usage is TRBV4-1 and J usage is TRBJ2-7, with D perhaps matching TRBD2 (6 bases). There are 16 residues in the CDR3. The V and J ends lost 0 bases and 4 bases respectively, with 16 bases between them. Germline V gene sequence: CDR1 MGHRA, CDR2 YSYEKL.

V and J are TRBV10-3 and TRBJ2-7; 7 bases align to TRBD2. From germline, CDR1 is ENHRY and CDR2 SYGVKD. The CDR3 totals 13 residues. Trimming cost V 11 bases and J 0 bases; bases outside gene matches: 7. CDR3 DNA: TGTGCCTCATGCAGGGACTACTCCTACGAGCAGTACTTC. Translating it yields CASCRDYSYEQYF.

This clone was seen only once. CDR3 region: CASSPEVIWTGELFF. The CDR3 DNA is TGTGCCAGCAGCCCCGAGGTAATATGGACCGGGGAGCTGTTTTTT. The chain carries TRBV7-9 and TRBJ2-2; D remains unclear. This CDR3 has 15 residues. Between the trimmed V and J ends, which lost 5 bases and 5 bases, there was a span of 15 bases. The germline V gene has CDR1 SEHNR and CDR2 FQNEAQ (reference sequence).

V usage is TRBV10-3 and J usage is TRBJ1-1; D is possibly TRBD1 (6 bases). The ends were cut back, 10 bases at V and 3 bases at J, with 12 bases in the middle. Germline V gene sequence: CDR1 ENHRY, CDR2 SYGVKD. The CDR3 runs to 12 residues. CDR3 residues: CATGQSDTEAFF. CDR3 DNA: TGTGCCACCGGACAGAGTGACACTGAAGCTTTCTTT.